This T cell receptor (beta chain) was observed in a study of lymphopenia after photon versus proton radiotherapy. Measured with immunoSEQ multiplex PCR; TCRdb has only the in-frame clones, and not every one. The sample lists about 68,000 clones; approximately 91% were seen once. The CDR3 consists of 15 residues. Per the germline V gene, CDR1 is SNHLY and CDR2 is FYNNEI. The germline V and J ends were trimmed by 1 base and 4 bases, with 13 bases remaining between them. Of note for this clone: Antigen specificity is unknown.

Study results and caveats: After the lymphocyte nadir, photon-treated repertoires showed oligoclonal expansion, especially of CD8+ Temra cells. Proton therapy kept repertoires fairly stable, unlike photons, which gained effector/memory cells.

The source was peripheral blood, collected from a patient treated with photon-based radiotherapy. The chain is built from TRBV2 and TRBJ1-1; D is uncertain. The sequence derives from a woman aged 70 to 79 with pancreatic cancer. DNA of the CDR3: TGTGCCAGCAGTGAAGGGGAGGGATTCGGCACTGAAGCTTTCTTT. It translates to CASSEGEGFGTEAFF. Full variable domain (outside the CDR3, taken from reference TRBV2 and TRBJ1-1): EPEVTQTPSHQVTQMGQEVILRCVPISNHLYFYWYRQILGQKVEFLVSFYNNEISEKSEIFDDQFSVERPDGSNFTLKIRSTKLEDSAMYFCASSEGEGFGTEAFFGQGTRLTVV.